This T cell receptor beta chain was documented in a study of blood T cell repertoires in COVID-19. V lost 5 bases to trimming and J lost 4 bases; unmatched junction nucleotides: 14. This CDR3 has 17 amino acids. Germline CDR1 is LNHNV and CDR2 is YYDKDF (reference sequence). Donors in Cohort 3 who had recovered were those with two negative PCRs, healthcare professional clearance, or resolution of their symptoms. Using immunoSEQ multiplex PCR, the repertoire was profiled, and TCRdb retains in-frame clones only, with some absent. The repertoire includes around 140,000 clones, 80% to 90% of them detected once, and around 4.5% sits in the top ten.

This receptor was obtained from a man in his fifties or sixties who had recovered from COVID-19. The chain uses TRBV15 and TRBJ2-5, with TRBD1 identical over 9 bases. The sequenced material came from PBMCs or T cells enriched from blood (not recorded which). DNA for the CDR3: TGTGCCACCAGCGGCGTTTGGACAGGGGCCCGAGGAGAGACCCAGTACTTC. Amino acids: CATSGVWTGARGETQYF.